These T cell receptor beta chains were read from a single sample in a study of B cell selection in AIRE deficiency. The assay was immunoSEQ multiplex PCR, and TCRdb's table has in-frame clones only and misses some. The sample carries under 30,000 clones, 95% recorded once. What was sequenced was CD4+CD127+ conventional T cells sorted from PBMCs. The source of these receptors is a human donor in good health. CDR3s include the opening cysteine and the closing phenylalanine or tryptophan. The D gene is left open where the match is weak. Where a row states a size, it is once, few, many or the class of an expanded clone; other rows omit it.

TRBD2,TRBV10-1,TRBJ2-7,.,CASSESWSGGLSYEQYF,TGCGCCAGCAGTGAGTCTTGGAGCGGGGGCCTCTCCTACGAGCAGTACTTC
.,TRBV5-4,TRBJ2-2,.,CASRGMNTGELFF,TGTGCCAGCCGCGGAATGAACACCGGGGAGCTGTTTTTT
.,TRBV6-6,TRBJ1-2,once,CASSYPGTYGYTF,TGTGCCAGCAGTTATCCAGGGACCTATGGCTACACCTTC
TRBD1,TRBV2,TRBJ2-7,.,CASSERTGRYEQYF,TGTGCCAGCAGCGAGAGGACAGGGAGGTACGAGCAGTACTTC
.,TRBV6-6,TRBJ2-3,.,CASRLDDLDTQYF,TGTGCCAGCAGACTAGATGATCTAGATACGCAGTATTTT
.,TRBV7-2,TRBJ1-2,.,CASSLQGPASLYGYTF,TGTGCCAGCAGCTTACAGGGGCCAGCCTCCCTTTATGGCTACACCTTC
.,TRBV11-3,TRBJ2-5,.,CASSLGTDGLGETQYF,TGTGCCAGCAGCTTAGGGACAGATGGACTGGGGGAGACCCAGTACTTC
.,TRBV29-1,TRBJ2-7,.,CSVGIGHSSYEQYF,TGCAGCGTGGGGATCGGACACTCCTCCTACGAGCAGTACTTC
.,TRBV13,TRBJ2-2,.,CASSFRAGELFF,TGTGCCAGCAGCTTTCGGGCCGGGGAGCTGTTTTTT
.,TRBV7-8,TRBJ2-7,.,CASSLLVAGGEQYF,TGTGCCAGCAGCTTATTGGTTGCGGGTGGCGAGCAGTACTTC
.,TRBV11-3,TRBJ2-2,few,CASSTGVHGELFF,TGTGCCAGCAGCACTGGAGTCCACGGGGAGCTGTTTTTT
.,TRBV5-4,TRBJ1-3,.,CAINRDRTGNTIYF,TGTGCCATCAACAGGGATCGCACTGGAAACACCATATATTTT
TRBD1,TRBV2,TRBJ2-7,.,CASRPGLTGIYHEQYF,TGTGCCAGCAGACCTGGATTGACAGGGATCTACCACGAGCAGTACTTC
.,TRBV14,TRBJ2-7,.,CASSISFWEQYF,TGTGCCAGCAGCATCAGTTTCTGGGAGCAGTACTTC
TRBD2,TRBV6-6,TRBJ2-3,.,CASSRGTSGGADTQYF,TGTGCCAGCAGCCGAGGGACTAGCGGGGGGGCAGATACGCAGTATTTT
TRBD1,TRBV30,TRBJ1-1,once,CAERPATGKNTEAFF,TGTGCGGAGAGACCCGCGACAGGGAAGAACACTGAAGCTTTCTTT
.,TRBV19,TRBJ1-2,.,CASSVKNYGYTF,TGTGCCAGTAGTGTCAAGAACTATGGCTACACCTTC
TRBD1,TRBV2,TRBJ1-2,.,CASTPGQGYGYTF,TGTGCCAGCACCCCGGGACAGGGTTATGGCTACACCTTC
.,TRBV2,TRBJ2-3,.,CASNRDTQYF,TGTGCCAGCAACCGTGATACGCAGTATTTT
.,TRBV5-1,TRBJ2-1,.,CASSLEGYRYNEQFF,TGCGCCAGCAGCTTGGAAGGGTATAGGTACAATGAGCAGTTCTTC
.,TRBV29-1,TRBJ2-7,.,CSVKGGSGSYEQYF,TGCAGCGTCAAGGGGGGATCGGGATCCTACGAGCAGTACTTC
.,TRBV30,TRBJ2-7,.,CAWSVGPGLPTDYEQYF,TGTGCCTGGAGTGTAGGTCCGGGTTTACCGACCGACTACGAGCAGTACTTC
.,TRBV2,TRBJ2-5,.,CASSGGDSRQETQYF,TGTGCCAGCAGTGGGGGGGACAGCCGGCAAGAGACCCAGTACTTC
.,TRBV11-3,TRBJ2-7,.,CASSLTGSSYEQYF,TGTGCCAGCAGCCTAACAGGGAGCTCCTACGAGCAGTACTTC
.,TRBV7-2,TRBJ2-7,.,CASSLVADSYEQYF,TGTGCCAGCAGCTTAGTAGCGGACTCCTACGAGCAGTACTTC
.,TRBV11-2,TRBJ2-1,.,CASSTRMFTYNEQFF,TGTGCCAGCAGCACTAGGATGTTCACCTACAATGAGCAGTTCTTC
.,TRBV5-6,TRBJ1-4,.,CASSLARATNEKLFF,TGTGCCAGCAGCTTGGCCAGAGCAACTAATGAAAAACTGTTTTTT
.,TRBV15,TRBJ2-3,.,CATSRDSSSTDTQYF,TGTGCCACCAGCAGAGACTCCTCCAGCACAGATACGCAGTATTTT
.,TRBV5-1,TRBJ2-5,.,CASSLRGGQETQYF,TGCGCCAGCAGCTTGAGAGGGGGCCAAGAGACCCAGTACTTC
TRBD1,TRBV28,TRBJ1-4,.,CASTLPRTGVGTNEKLFF,TGTGCCAGCACCCTGCCCCGGACAGGCGTGGGTACTAATGAAAAACTGTTTTTT
.,TRBV18,TRBJ1-5,.,CASSPPGGGSNQPQHF,TGTGCCAGCTCACCACCGGGCGGAGGGAGCAATCAGCCCCAGCATTTT
TRBD1,TRBV6-6,TRBJ1-6,once,CASSQGAGRNSPLHF,TGTGCCAGCAGCCAGGGGGCAGGGCGGAATTCACCCCTCCACTTT
TRBD1,TRBV9,TRBJ2-7,once,CASSVDGTGGYEQYF,TGTGCCAGCAGCGTAGACGGGACAGGGGGCTACGAGCAGTACTTC
.,TRBV5-1,TRBJ2-7,.,CASSSGTFNEQYF,TGCGCCAGCAGCAGCGGGACATTTAACGAGCAGTACTTC
TRBD2,TRBV5-1,TRBJ2-3,.,CASSSRSTSGLSTDTQYF,TGCGCCAGCAGCTCGAGGTCGACTAGCGGGCTATCCACAGATACGCAGTATTTT
.,TRBV15,TRBJ1-2,.,CATSRDGRGLGGYTF,TGTGCCACCAGCAGAGATGGGCGGGGGCTCGGTGGCTACACCTTC
TRBD1,TRBV7-2,TRBJ2-3,.,CASSPQGQSTDTQYF,TGTGCCAGCAGCCCCCAGGGACAGAGCACAGATACGCAGTATTTT
.,TRBV28,TRBJ1-2,.,CASSGRRLNYGYTF,TGTGCCAGCAGTGGGCGTCGGCTTAACTATGGCTACACCTTC
.,TRBV7-2,TRBJ2-1,.,CASSLGLGNEQFF,TGTGCCAGCAGCTTAGGACTGGGGAATGAGCAGTTCTTC
.,TRBV19,TRBJ2-7,once,CASNTGHEQYF,TGTGCCAGCAACACAGGACACGAGCAGTACTTC
.,TRBV30,TRBJ2-7,.,CACRLGGRYEQYF,TGTGCCTGTCGACTAGGCGGACGCTACGAGCAGTACTTC
.,TRBV7-2,TRBJ2-7,.,CASSMDRYYEQYF,TGTGCCAGCAGCATGGACAGATACTACGAGCAGTACTTC
.,TRBV7-3,TRBJ2-2,.,CASSLMGPELNTGELFF,TGTGCCAGCAGCTTAATGGGACCCGAATTGAACACCGGGGAGCTGTTTTTT
.,TRBV19,TRBJ1-4,.,CASSRSGFRLNEKLFF,TGTGCCAGTAGTAGGTCCGGGTTCCGACTTAATGAAAAACTGTTTTTT
TRBD1,TRBV5-4,TRBJ2-2,.,CASSSPGTENTGELFF,TGTGCCAGCAGCTCCCCCGGGACAGAGAACACCGGGGAGCTGTTTTTT
TRBD1,TRBV19,TRBJ2-7,.,CASSEGTGLIYEQYF,TGTGCCAGTAGTGAAGGGACAGGTTTAATCTACGAGCAGTACTTC
.,TRBV2,TRBJ2-4,.,CASSEAGFRAKNIQYF,TGTGCCAGCAGTGAAGCCGGGTTTCGCGCCAAAAACATTCAGTACTTC
TRBD1,TRBV27,TRBJ1-1,.,CASSRTGLMNTEAFF,TGTGCCAGCAGCCGGACAGGACTCATGAACACTGAAGCTTTCTTT
.,TRBV6-1,TRBJ2-5,.,CASSEAKLGQETQYF,TGTGCCAGCAGTGAAGCGAAACTAGGACAAGAGACCCAGTACTTC
.,TRBV7-9,TRBJ1-1,.,CASIAGGRTEAFF,TGTGCCAGCATAGCCGGGGGGAGGACTGAAGCTTTCTTT
TRBD2,TRBV11-2,TRBJ2-3,.,CASSLGTSLDTQYF,TGTGCCAGCAGCTTAGGGACTAGTTTAGATACGCAGTATTTT
.,TRBV11-1,TRBJ2-1,.,CASSSSHEQFF,TGTGCCAGCAGCTCTTCTCATGAGCAGTTCTTC
.,TRBV5-1,TRBJ1-6,.,CASSAGRDNSPLHF,TGCGCCAGCAGCGCGGGACGGGATAATTCACCCCTCCACTTT
.,TRBV19,TRBJ2-2,once,CASRGLPTTGELFF,TGTGCCAGTAGGGGACTTCCAACGACCGGGGAGCTGTTTTTT